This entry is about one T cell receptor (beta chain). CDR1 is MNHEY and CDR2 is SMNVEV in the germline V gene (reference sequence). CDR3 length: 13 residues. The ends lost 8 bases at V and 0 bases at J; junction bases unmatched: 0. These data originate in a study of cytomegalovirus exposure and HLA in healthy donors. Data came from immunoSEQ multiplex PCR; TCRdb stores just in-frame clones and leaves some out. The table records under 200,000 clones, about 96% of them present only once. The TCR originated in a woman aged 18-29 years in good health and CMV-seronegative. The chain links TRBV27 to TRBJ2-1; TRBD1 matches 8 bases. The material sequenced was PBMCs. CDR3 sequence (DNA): TGTGCCAGCGGGACAGGCTCCTACAATGAGCAGTTCTTC. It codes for CASGTGSYNEQFF.